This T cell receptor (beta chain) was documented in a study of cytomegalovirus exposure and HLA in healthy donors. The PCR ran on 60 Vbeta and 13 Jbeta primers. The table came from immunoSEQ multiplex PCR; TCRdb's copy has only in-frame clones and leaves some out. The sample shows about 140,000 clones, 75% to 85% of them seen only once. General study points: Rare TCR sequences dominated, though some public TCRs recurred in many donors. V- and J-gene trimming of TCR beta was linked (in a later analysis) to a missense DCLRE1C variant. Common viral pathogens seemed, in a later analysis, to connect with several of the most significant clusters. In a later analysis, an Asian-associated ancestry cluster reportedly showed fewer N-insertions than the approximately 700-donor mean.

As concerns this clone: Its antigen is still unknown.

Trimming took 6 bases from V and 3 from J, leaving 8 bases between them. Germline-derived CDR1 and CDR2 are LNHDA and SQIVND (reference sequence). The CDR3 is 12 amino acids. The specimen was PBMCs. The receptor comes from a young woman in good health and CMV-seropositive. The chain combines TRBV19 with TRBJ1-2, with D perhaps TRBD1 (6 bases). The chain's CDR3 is CASSEGDYGYTF. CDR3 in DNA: TGTGCCAGTAGCGAGGGGGACTATGGCTACACCTTC.